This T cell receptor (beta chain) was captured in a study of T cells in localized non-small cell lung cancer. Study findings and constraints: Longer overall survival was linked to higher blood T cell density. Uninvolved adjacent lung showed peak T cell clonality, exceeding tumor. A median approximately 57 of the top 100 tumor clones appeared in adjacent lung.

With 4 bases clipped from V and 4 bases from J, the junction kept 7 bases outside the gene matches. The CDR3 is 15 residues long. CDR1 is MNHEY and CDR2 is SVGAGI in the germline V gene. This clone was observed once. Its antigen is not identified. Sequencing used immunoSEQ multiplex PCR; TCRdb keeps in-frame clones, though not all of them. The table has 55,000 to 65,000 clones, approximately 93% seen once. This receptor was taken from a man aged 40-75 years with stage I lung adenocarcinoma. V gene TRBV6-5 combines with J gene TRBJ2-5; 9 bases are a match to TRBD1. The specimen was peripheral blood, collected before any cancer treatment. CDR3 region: CASSSQGTGPETQYF. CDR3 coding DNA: TGTGCCAGCAGTTCGCAAGGGACAGGGCCAGAGACCCAGTACTTC.